The TCR beta chain under discussion was sequenced for a study of Graves' ophthalmopathy and Graves' hyperthyroidism. RNA transcripts yielded amplified TCR beta CDR3 regions. Second-round multiplex PCR followed a first-round RT-PCR using HTBI primers. One entry per CDR3 protein, called by TCRdb with MiXCR from the multiplex PCR reads. The sample yields about 700,000 distinct CDR3 sequences, roughly two fifths seen once. V shed 4 bases, J shed 9 bases, and the junction held 18 bases outside the gene matches. The germline V gene has CDR1 DFQATT and CDR2 SNEGSKA (reference sequence). The CDR3 totals 15 residues.

The TCR comes from an adult man with Graves' ophthalmopathy. The sequenced sample consisted of peripheral blood. V and J are TRBV20-1 and TRBJ2-7; 7 bases agree with TRBD1. CDR3 loop: CSATIDSGTAKAQYF. DNA for the CDR3: TGCAGTGCTACCATAGACTCCGGGACAGCCAAGGCGCAGTACTTC.